These T cell receptor beta chains were read from a single sample in a study of tumor-infiltrating lymphocytes in primary liver carcinoma. TCRdb re-derived calls from the multiplex PCR reads in MiXCR, one entry per CDR3 protein. The top ten hold approximately 41% of the sample, which has tens of thousands of distinct CDR3 sequences, about two thirds seen once. Source material: liver tumor tissue from sampling region 4. Receptor source: a man aged 35 to 55 with primary liver carcinoma and hepatitis B virus infection. Both conserved end residues are part of each CDR3. The D gene is left open where the match is weak. Part of the rows lack a size; the others show once, few, many or a class for expanded clones.

d_gene | j_gene | abundance | v_gene | CDR3aa | CDR3nt
TRBD2 | TRBJ2-7 | many | TRBV12-3/TRBV12-4 | CASSLRLAETHSYEQYF | TGTGCCAGCAGTTTACGGCTAGCGGAGACCCACTCCTACGAGCAGTACTTC
TRBD2 | TRBJ2-3 | NA | TRBV6-6 | CAGAGAPTDMEYF | TGTGCCGGGGCGGGAGCACCCACAGATATGGAGTATTTT
TRBD2 | TRBJ2-1 | NA | TRBV15 | CATSRSGWEGNEQFF | TGTGCCACGAGCAGATCGGGGTGGGAGGGGAATGAGCAGTTCTTC
TRBD1 | TRBJ2-7 | once | TRBV11-1 | CTSRGKRPYKQYF | TGTACCAGCAGGGGGAAGCGACCCTACAAGCAGTACTTC
TRBD2 | TRBJ2-1 | NA | TRBV2 | CASSDFGGSGNEQSF | TGTGCCAGCAGTGATTTTGGCGGGAGCGGTAATGAGCAGTCCTTC
TRBD2 | TRBJ2-7 | NA | TRBV4-2 | CASSGKPGLAGGPHEYYF | TGTGCCAGCAGTGGAAAACCGGGACTAGCGGGAGGGCCGCACGAGTACTACTTC
NA | TRBJ2-1 | few | TRBV11-3 | CASSQTDSKQFF | TGTGCCAGCAGCCAAACGGACAGTAAGCAGTTCTTC
TRBD1 | TRBJ2-1 | NA | TRBV28 | CASSLGEQGAREQFF | TGTGCCAGCAGTTTGGGGGAACAGGGGGCACGTGAGCAGTTCTTC
TRBD2 | TRBJ2-1 | NA | TRBV28 | CASSPRTSGLYNEQLF | TGTGCAAGCAGTCCACGGACTAGCGGGCTGTACAATGAGCAGTTATTC
TRBD1 | TRBJ2-6 | NA | TRBV4-2 | CASSQDGQGNTGANVLTF | TGTGCCAGCAGCCAAGATGGACAGGGTAACACTGGGGCCAACGTCCTGACTTTC
NA | TRBJ1-1 | NA | TRBV5-5 | CPSSFGGQWGMNTEAFF | TGTCCCAGCAGCTTTGGAGGGCAGTGGGGGATGAACACTGAAGCTTTCTTT
NA | TRBJ2-7 | NA | TRBV12-3/TRBV12-4 | CASSLALGGYSYEQYF | TGTGCCAGCAGTTTAGCCCTGGGAGGTTACTCCTACGAACAGTACTTC
TRBD2 | TRBJ2-2 | NA | TRBV4-2 | CASSQDQLAGTGELFF | TGTGCTAGCAGCCAAGATCAACTAGCGGGCACCGGGGAGCTGTTTTTT
NA | TRBJ2-5 | NA | TRBV6-2/TRBV6-3 | CGSRSGRGEETQYF | TGTGGCAGCAGAAGTGGACGGGGAGAGGAGACCCAGTACTTC
TRBD2 | TRBJ2-7 | many | TRBV30 | CAWSVGGSSVYEQYF | TGTGCCTGGAGTGTCGGCGGGAGCTCGGTCTACGAGCAGTACTTC
NA | TRBJ2-1 | few | TRBV20-1 | CSARSRAELSSNEQFF | TGCAGTGCTAGATCCCGAGCGGAGCTCTCTTCTAATGAGCAGTTCTTC
TRBD1 | TRBJ2-2 | NA | TRBV5-1 | CARSDRVPNTGELFF | TGCGCCAGAAGCGACAGGGTCCCGAACACCGGGGAGTTGTTTTTT
NA | TRBJ2-7 | NA | TRBV11-3 | CVSSLGFGQFFEQYF | TGTGTTAGCAGCTTAGGGTTCGGACAGTTCTTCGAGCAGTACTTC
NA | TRBJ1-6 | NA | TRBV7-8 | CAISLFTFRVDSPLHF | TGTGCCATCAGCTTATTCACCTTCCGGGTCGATTCACCCCTCCACTTT
NA | TRBJ1-5 | NA | TRBV10-3 | CPVSEYEGDQPQHF | TGTCCCGTCAGTGAGTATGAGGGCGATCAGCCCCAGCACTTT
TRBD2 | TRBJ2-7 | once | TRBV5-5 | CASSLTSGDYEQYF | TGTGCCAGCAGCTTAACTAGCGGGGACTACGAGCAGTACTTC
NA | TRBJ2-7 | NA | TRBV6-5 | CASSYEGEQYF | TGTGCCAGCAGTTACGAGGGAGAGCAGTACTTC
NA | TRBJ1-2 | NA | TRBV7-9 | CTSSSNKGYTF | TGTACCAGCAGCTCTAACAAGGGCTACACCTTC
TRBD2 | TRBJ2-1 | few | TRBV28 | CASSLPGGSMNEQFF | TGTGCCAGCAGTTTACCGGGAGGGAGTATGAATGAGCAGTTCTTC